This T cell receptor beta chain appears in the sequencing data of a study of cytomegalovirus exposure and HLA in healthy donors (dated by TCRdb to 2016 to 2017). Concerning the study at large: In an earlier analysis of some 550 of the donors, 250 to 350 Gb of sequence data and 117 million unique TCR beta sequences from 180 million or so T cells were reported. About 320 gigabases of sequencing data and approximately 85 million unique TCR sequences were included in an early release covering about 700 HLA-typed donors. Among the roughly 400 genotyped donors, approximately 82% belonged to the genetic ancestry cluster associated with self-reported Caucasian donors. The study aimed to test whether cataloging public T cell receptors could reveal signatures of past pathogen exposure. Using immunosequencing, the study profiled T cell repertoires from approximately 700 subjects and related those repertoires to cytomegalovirus serostatus. A separate validation cohort of some 130 different subjects was used in addition to the approximately 610-subject first cohort. High-throughput TCR immunosequencing, statistical association of individual TCRs with disease status, and machine learning were combined to predict cytomegalovirus infection status. A later analysis re-analyzed previously published TCR beta repertoires from 666 donors and added high-resolution HLA genotyping to study TCR occurrence patterns. Rather than drawing on any new phenotypic data, the later analysis identified candidate immune exposures from TCR beta sequences and the way those sequences occurred across donors. To decide whether each TCR beta V gene segment behaved as functional or pseudogenic, an earlier analysis of approximately 600 of the donors relied on high-throughput TCR beta sequencing. Donor age, sex, ethnicity and CMV serostatus were compiled together with the repertoire data. In a later genetic analysis, genome-wide SNP genotypes for about three fifths of the roughly 670 donors were used, and that subset was treated as a discovery cohort. Every repertoire in the discovery cohort had been generated on one and the same sequencing platform. HLA typing covered class I and class II loci at four-digit resolution. The number of typed donors differed by locus: about 620-640 for A, B, C, DRB1 and DQB1; approximately 520 for DQA1; approximately 610 for DPA1; and around 450 for DPB1. About five DR-DQ haplotypes were treated as single units for association and clustering because of strong linkage in the cohort. Among about 400 genotyped donors of the cohort, an average of around 250,000 unique TCR beta nucleotide sequences was sequenced per donor, of which about 20% were non-productive. Study-wide findings and limitations: About 15 rarely observed V segments, including chromosome 9 orphons, were excluded from the earlier analysis of almost 600 of the donors because counts were too low. For the cohort, immune exposure information was limited to CMV serostatus. The sequencing pipeline was judged likely to have produced a cluster of highly shared sequence variants as a technical artifact. Presence/absence analyses assumed roughly uniform sequencing depth across donors, an assumption that may not hold. An association between a missense DCLRE1C variant and V-gene and J-gene trimming of TCR beta chains was found in a later genetic analysis and replicated in an independent cohort. While some public TCRs were present in many individuals, most TCR sequences turned up only very rarely across donors. According to a later genetic analysis, donors in an Asian-associated ancestry cluster had fewer N-insertions in productive TCRs than the approximately 700-donor mean. In a later analysis, several top co-occurrence clusters were reported to appear linked to parvovirus B19, influenza, CMV and Epstein-Barr virus. A few of the identified cytomegalovirus-associated TCR beta chains were confirmed in vitro to be specific for cytomegalovirus antigens. The study listed 150 to 200 TCR beta chains as associated with cytomegalovirus. Because HLA typing was missing for some donors at each locus, association tests included only the typed subset. The authors suggested that the approach could potentially be generalized to other disease states and immunological phenotypes. In a later analysis, the rate of TCR association differed among HLA loci, with DRB1 alleles having the most associated TCRs and HLA-C alleles having the fewest. Some IMGT-functional V segments, including TRBV6-2 and TRBV6-3, could not be distinguished by the 87-base-pair reads and were therefore excluded. In an earlier analysis of some 550 of the donors, most TCR beta V segments were observed in productive rearrangements about 90% or about 30% of the time, broadly matching IMGT annotations. When HLA alleles, especially DR and DQ, strongly co-occurred, attributing TCR associations to individual alleles was difficult. The classifier was reported to diagnose cytomegalovirus status with high specificity and sensitivity in both the original and validation cohorts. Correlated functional status among segregating V segments might reflect linkage disequilibrium, but an unknown experimental factor could not be ruled out. In a later analysis, HLA-associated TCR beta chains showed more clonal expansion and lower generation probabilities than non-associated chains that were equally common. A later analysis found that most CMV-associated TCR beta chains appeared HLA-restricted, with HLA associations seemingly driven largely by CMV exposure. This cohort had only TCR beta chains sequenced, and the lack of alpha or paired-chain data limited which features could be detected. In a later analysis, some 18,000 TCR beta sequences were associated with specific HLA alleles at a false discovery rate of 0.05. A further reported finding was that TCR beta sequences accurately predicted the HLA-A and HLA-B alleles for most subjects in the first cohort.

The cohort comprised under 700 healthy bone marrow donors. Cohort members were all nominally healthy when sampled, although unrecorded immune exposures were likely present. CMV serostatus was recorded as positive for almost 300 and negative for about 55% of the 666 cohort members, whereas no CMV serostatus was recorded for the donor in question. Each donor provided a peripheral blood sample, and peripheral blood mononuclear cells were used for TCR beta sequencing. Genomic DNA was extracted from the blood cell samples with the Qiagen DNeasy Blood Extraction Kit. The method was the immunoSEQ multiplex PCR assay. For the multiplex PCR, a mixture combining 60 forward primers for TCR Vbeta segments and 13 reverse primers for TCR Jbeta segments was used. The CDR3 region of rearranged TCR beta genes was amplified from genomic DNA by a multiplex PCR assay. The Illumina HiSeq System was used to sequence the amplified TCR beta libraries as 87-base-pair reads. Under the source paper's analysis protocol: A later analysis tallied roughly 80 million unique TCR beta chains across the 700 or so repertoires, and around 9.9 million of those chains were shared by two or more donors. To remove PCR and sequencing errors, raw reads were error-corrected and collapsed into unique sequences using a nearest-neighbor algorithm that merged closely related sequences. CDR3 sequences were aligned to IMGT reference sequences to assign V, D and J gene segments. For a sequence to be retained, a match of at least six nucleotides to both a V gene segment and a J gene segment was required. A rearrangement was called productive if the CDR3 had no stop codons and remained in frame with V and J, and every other rearrangement was called non-productive. CDR3 was defined according to IMGT convention as the region running from the second conserved V-encoded cysteine to the conserved J-encoded phenylalanine. The earlier analysis of 500 to 750 of the donors excluded any sequence lacking an unambiguous match to a single V gene segment. In an earlier analysis of 587 of the donors, a V segment was called functional when productive rearrangements were above 56.7%, and segregating when the standard deviation between donors exceeded 5%. A statistical classification framework was built for diagnosing cytomegalovirus status from the catalog of TCR beta chain sequences. V and J gene assignment, in a later analysis, came from comparing TCR nucleotide sequences with IMGT/GENE-DB human TR gene sequences. A later analysis assigned CDR3 sequences and most-parsimonious VDJ recombination scenarios with the TCRdist pipeline. In a later analysis, every TCR beta chain was defined by the combination of its CDR3 amino acid sequence and its V-gene family, and reads without a unique V-gene family were dropped. In a later analysis, nearly 600 highly shared, low-generation-probability nucleotide sequences were removed to address suspected cross-contamination and a sequencing artifact. For each public chain, a later analysis derived a clonal expansion index from normalized ranks of inferred template counts within each repertoire. A later analysis computed generation probabilities with a VDJ recombination model fitted to out-of-frame rearrangements, and checked the results against IGoR. In a later analysis, TCR-TCR, TCR-HLA and TCR-CMV co-occurrence was scored with hypergeometric tests, and a repertoire-size bias correction was applied to TCR pairs. In a later analysis, false discovery rates were estimated by permuting HLA or CMV assignments 20 times. In a later analysis, co-occurring TCRs were grouped using DBSCAN, and TCRdist sequence similarity was added for clustering within HLA-allele-positive subsets. Repertoires with fewer than 30,000 or more than 120,000 public chains, plus five repertoires with anomalous nucleotide sharing, were excluded from co-occurrence clustering. The clones in this table, taken by TCRdb from immuneACCESS, are in-frame only. Not every clone is retained; where verified, under half of the shortfall comes from an unresolved V gene, and the cause of the rest is unknown. The V and J calls and clone size are taken from that table; D and trimming were inferred from the DNA. For this sample the table gives around 90,000 clones, of which 64% were detected only once. The ten largest account for over 2% of the sample.

Comment on this clone: Its antigen is unknown. Nothing much larger sits one base from this clone, and base qualities are not available.

Germline trimming: 1 base from V, 0 bases from J; junction bases outside gene matches: 3. The CDR3 starts with the cysteine, ends with the phenylalanine, and has 15 residues. Of all the DNA, just the CDR3 is kept, 45 bases in frame from base 1. The receptor was derived from a human donor in good health. This chain is built from TRBV5-3 and TRBJ2-7, with 8 bases aligning to TRBD1. TRBV5-3 is recorded as an ORF, its role being uncertain. The material sequenced was PBMCs. The encoded CDR3 is CARSLRDRGSYEQYF. The DNA is as follows: TGTGCCAGAAGCTTGAGAGACAGGGGCTCCTACGAGCAGTACTTC.